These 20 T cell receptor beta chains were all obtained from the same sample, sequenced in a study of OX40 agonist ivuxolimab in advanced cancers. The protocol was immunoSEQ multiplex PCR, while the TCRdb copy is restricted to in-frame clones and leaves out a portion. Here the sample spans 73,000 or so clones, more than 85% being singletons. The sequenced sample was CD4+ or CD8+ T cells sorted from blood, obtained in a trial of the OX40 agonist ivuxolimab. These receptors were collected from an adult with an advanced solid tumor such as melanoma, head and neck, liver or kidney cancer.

CDR3 in amino acids: CASSSMGDHGETQYF. The CDR3 DNA reads as TGTGCCAGCAGCTCTATGGGGGACCACGGGGAGACCCAGTACTTC. V and J are TRBV7-2 and TRBJ2-5; D may match TRBD1 or TRBD2 (5 bases each). Germline lookup yields CDR1 SGHTA and CDR2 FQGNSA. The CDR3 covers 15 residues. V was pared by 4 bases and J by 5 bases, with 17 bases between.

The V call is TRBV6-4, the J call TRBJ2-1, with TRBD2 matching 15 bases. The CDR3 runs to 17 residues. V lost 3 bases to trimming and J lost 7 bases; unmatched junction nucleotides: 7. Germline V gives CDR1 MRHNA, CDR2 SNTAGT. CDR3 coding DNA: TGTGCCAGCAGTGAAAGCGGACTAGCGGGAGGGAGGAATGAGCAGTTCTTC. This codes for CASSESGLAGGRNEQFF.

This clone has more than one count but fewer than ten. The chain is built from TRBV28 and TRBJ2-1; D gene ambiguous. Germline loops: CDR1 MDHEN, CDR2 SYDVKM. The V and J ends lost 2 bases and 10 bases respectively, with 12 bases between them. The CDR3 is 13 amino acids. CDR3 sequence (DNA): TGTGCCAGCAGTTTAGGGGTAGAAAAGGAGCAGTTCTTC. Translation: CASSLGVEKEQFF. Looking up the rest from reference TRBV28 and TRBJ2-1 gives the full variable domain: DVKVTQSSRYLVKRTGEKVFLECVQDMDHENMFWYRQDPGLGLRLIYFSYDVKMKEKGDIPEGYSVSREKKERFSLILESASTNQTSMYLCASSLGVEKEQFFGPGTRLTVL.

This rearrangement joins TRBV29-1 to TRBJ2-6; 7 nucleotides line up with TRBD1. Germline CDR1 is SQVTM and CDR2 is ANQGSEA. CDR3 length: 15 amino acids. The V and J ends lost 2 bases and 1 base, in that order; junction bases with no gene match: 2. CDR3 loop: CSVERGQSGANVLTF. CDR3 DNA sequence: TGCAGCGTTGAACGGGGACAGTCTGGGGCCAACGTCCTGACTTTC. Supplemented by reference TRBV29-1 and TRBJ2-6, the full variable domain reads SAVISQKPSRDICQRGTSLTIQCQVDSQVTMMFWYRQQPGQSLTLIATANQGSEATYESGFVIDKFPISRPNLTFSTLTVSNMSPEDSSIYLCSVERGQSGANVLTFGAGSRLTVL.

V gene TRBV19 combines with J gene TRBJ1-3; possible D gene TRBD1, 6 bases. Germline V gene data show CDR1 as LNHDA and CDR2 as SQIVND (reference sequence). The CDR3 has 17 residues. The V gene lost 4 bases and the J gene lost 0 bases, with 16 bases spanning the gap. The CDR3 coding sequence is TGTGCCAGTAGTAGAATCTACAGGGACGCCTCTGGAAACACCATATATTTT. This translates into CASSRIYRDASGNTIYF.

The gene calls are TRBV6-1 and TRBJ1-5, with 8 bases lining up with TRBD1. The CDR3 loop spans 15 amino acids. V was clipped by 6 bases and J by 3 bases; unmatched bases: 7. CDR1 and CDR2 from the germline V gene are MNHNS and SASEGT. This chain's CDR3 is CASSAGQGFNQPQHF. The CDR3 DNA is TGTGCCAGCAGCGCCGGACAGGGCTTCAATCAGCCCCAGCATTTT.

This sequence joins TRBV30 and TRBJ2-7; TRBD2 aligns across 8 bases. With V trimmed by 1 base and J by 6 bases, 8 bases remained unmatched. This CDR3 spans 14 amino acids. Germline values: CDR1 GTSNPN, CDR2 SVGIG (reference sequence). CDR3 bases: TGTGCCTGGAGTGATAAACCGGGACTAGGCGAGCAGTACTTC. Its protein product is CAWSDKPGLGEQYF. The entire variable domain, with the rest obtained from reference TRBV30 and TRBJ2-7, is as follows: SQTIHQWPATLVQPVGSPLSLECTVEGTSNPNLYWYRQAAGRGLQLLFYSVGIGQISSEVPQNLSASRPQDRQFILSSKKLLLSDSGFYLCAWSDKPGLGEQYFGPGTRLTVT.

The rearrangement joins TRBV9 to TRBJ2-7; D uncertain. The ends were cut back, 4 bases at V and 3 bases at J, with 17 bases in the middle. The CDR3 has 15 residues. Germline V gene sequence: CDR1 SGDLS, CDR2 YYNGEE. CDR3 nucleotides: TGTGCCAGCAGCCCCACGGGCGAGCCAAACTACGAGCAGTACTTC. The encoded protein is CASSPTGEPNYEQYF.

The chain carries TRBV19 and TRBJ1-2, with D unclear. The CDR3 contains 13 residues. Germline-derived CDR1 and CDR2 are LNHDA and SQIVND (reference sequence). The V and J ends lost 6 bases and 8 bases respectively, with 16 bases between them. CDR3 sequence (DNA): TGTGCCAGTAGCCTAGGACCCTTTCGAGGCTACACCTTC. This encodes CASSLGPFRGYTF. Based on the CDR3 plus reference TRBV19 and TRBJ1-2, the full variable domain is DGGITQSPKYLFRKEGQNVTLSCEQNLNHDAMYWYRQDPGQGLRLIYYSQIVNDFQKGDIAEGYSVSREKKESFPLTVTSAQKNPTAFYLCASSLGPFRGYTFGSGTRLTVV.

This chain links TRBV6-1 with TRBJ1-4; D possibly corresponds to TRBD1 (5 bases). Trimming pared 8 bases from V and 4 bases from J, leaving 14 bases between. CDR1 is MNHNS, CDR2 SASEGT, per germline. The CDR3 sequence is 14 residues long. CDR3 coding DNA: TGTGCCAGCCGAACAGGCGATTTTAATGAAAAACTGTTTTTT. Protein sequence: CASRTGDFNEKLFF.

DNA for the CDR3: TGTGCCAGTAGAGCGGCAACTAATGAAAAACTGTTTTTT. Its protein product is CASRAATNEKLFF. V gene TRBV19 combines with J gene TRBJ1-4; D not certain. CDR1 is LNHDA and CDR2 is SQIVND in the germline V gene (reference sequence). Trimming left V 6 bases short and J 0 bases short, with 5 bases between. The length of the CDR3 is 13 residues. The entire variable domain, with the rest obtained from reference TRBV19 and TRBJ1-4, is as follows: DGGITQSPKYLFRKEGQNVTLSCEQNLNHDAMYWYRQDPGQGLRLIYYSQIVNDFQKGDIAEGYSVSREKKESFPLTVTSAQKNPTAFYLCASRAATNEKLFFGSGTQLSVL.

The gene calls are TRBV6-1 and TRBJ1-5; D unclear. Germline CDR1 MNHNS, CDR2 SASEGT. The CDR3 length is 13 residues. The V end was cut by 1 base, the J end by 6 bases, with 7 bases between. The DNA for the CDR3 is TGTGCCAGCAGTGAAGGGTGGGGTCAGCCCCAGCATTTT. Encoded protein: CASSEGWGQPQHF.

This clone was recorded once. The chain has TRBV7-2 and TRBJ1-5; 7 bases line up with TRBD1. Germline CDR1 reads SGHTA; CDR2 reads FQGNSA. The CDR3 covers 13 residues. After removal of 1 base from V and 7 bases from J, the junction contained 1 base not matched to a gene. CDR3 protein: CASSLGQGQPQHF. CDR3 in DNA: TGTGCCAGCAGCTTAGGACAGGGCCAGCCCCAGCATTTT.

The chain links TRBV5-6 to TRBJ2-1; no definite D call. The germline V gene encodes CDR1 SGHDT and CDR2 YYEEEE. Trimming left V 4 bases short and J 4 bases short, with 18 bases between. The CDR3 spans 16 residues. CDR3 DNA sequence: TGTGCCAGCAGCCGTAACGGGCTCGGGCAGTACAATGAGCAGTTCTTC. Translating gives CASSRNGLGQYNEQFF.

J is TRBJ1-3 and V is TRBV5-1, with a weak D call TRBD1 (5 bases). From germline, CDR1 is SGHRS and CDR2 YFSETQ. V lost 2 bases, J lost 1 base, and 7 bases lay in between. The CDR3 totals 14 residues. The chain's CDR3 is CASSFWGSGNTIYF. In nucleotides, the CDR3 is TGCGCCAGCAGCTTCTGGGGGTCTGGAAACACCATATATTTT.

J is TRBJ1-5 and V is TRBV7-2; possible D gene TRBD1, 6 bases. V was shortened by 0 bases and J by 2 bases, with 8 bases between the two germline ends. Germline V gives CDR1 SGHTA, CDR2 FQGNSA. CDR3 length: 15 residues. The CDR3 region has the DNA TGTGCCAGCAGCTTAGCGTCAGGGGGCAATCAGCCCCAGCATTTT. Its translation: CASSLASGGNQPQHF.

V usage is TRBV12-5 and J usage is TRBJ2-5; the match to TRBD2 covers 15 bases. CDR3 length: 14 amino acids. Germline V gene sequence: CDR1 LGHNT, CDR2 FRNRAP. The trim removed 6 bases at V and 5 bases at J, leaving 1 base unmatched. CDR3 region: CASGGTSGRETQYF. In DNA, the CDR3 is TGTGCTAGTGGCGGGACTAGCGGGAGGGAGACCCAGTACTTC.

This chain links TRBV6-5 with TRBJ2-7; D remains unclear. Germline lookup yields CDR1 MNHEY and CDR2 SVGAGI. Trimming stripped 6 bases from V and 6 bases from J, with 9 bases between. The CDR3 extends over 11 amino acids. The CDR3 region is CASRAGVEQYF. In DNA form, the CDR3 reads TGTGCCAGCAGGGCAGGAGTCGAGCAGTACTTC.

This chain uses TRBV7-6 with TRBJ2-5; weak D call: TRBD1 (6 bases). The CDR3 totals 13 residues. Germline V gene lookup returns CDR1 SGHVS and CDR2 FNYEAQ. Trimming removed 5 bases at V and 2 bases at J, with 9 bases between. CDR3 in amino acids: CASSVGQQETQYF. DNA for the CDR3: TGTGCCAGCAGCGTGGGACAACAAGAGACCCAGTACTTC.

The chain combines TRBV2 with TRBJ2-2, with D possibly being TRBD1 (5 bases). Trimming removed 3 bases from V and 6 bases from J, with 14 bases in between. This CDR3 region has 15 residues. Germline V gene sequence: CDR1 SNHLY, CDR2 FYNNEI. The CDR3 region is CASSEQGLGSGELFF. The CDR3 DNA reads TGTGCCAGCAGTGAGCAGGGCCTTGGTTCCGGGGAGCTGTTTTTT.